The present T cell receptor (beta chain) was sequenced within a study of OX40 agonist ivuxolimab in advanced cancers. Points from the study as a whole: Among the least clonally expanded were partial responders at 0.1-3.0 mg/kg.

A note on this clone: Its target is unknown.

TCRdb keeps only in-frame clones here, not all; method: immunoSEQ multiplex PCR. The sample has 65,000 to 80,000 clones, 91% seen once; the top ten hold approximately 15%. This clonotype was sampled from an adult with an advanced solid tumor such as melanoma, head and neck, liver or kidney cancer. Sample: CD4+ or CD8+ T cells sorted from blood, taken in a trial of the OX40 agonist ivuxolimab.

CDR3 DNA sequence: TGCGCCAGCAGCACCTCCTACGAGCAGTACTTC. This translates into CASSTSYEQYF. The chain uses TRBV5-1 and TRBJ2-7; D uncertain. The CDR3 runs 11 residues. CDR1 and CDR2 from the germline V gene are SGHRS and YFSETQ. Trimming took 4 bases from V and 0 from J, leaving 2 bases between them.